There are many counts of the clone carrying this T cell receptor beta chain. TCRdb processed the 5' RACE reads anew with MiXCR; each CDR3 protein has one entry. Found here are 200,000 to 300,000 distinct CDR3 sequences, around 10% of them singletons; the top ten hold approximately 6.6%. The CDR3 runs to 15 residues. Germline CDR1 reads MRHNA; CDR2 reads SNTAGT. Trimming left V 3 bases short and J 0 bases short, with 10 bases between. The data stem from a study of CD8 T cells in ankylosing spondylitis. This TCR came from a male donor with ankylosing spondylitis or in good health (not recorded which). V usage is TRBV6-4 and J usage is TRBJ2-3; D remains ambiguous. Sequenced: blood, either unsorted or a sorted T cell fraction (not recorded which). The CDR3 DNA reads TGTGCCAGCAGTGAAGTGGACGGTAGCACAGATACGCAGTATTTT. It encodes CASSEVDGSTDTQYF.